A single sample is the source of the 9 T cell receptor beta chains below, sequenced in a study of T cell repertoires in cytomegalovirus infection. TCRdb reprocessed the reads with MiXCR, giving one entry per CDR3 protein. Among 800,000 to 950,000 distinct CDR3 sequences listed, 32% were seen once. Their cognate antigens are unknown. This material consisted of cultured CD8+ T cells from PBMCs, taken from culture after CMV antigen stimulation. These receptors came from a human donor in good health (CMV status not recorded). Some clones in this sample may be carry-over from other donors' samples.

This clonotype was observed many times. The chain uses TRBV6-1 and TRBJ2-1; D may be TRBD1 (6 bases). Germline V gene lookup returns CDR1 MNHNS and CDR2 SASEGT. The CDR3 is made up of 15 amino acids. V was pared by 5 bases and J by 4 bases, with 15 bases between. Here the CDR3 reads CASSPWTVPYNEQFF. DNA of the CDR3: TGTGCCAGCAGTCCTTGGACAGTTCCTTACAATGAGCAGTTCTTC.

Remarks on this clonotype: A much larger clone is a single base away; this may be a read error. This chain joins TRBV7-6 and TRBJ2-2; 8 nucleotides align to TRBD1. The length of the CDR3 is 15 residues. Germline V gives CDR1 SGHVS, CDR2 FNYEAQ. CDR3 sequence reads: CTSSARQGAPGELFF. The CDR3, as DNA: TGTACCAGCAGCGCCCGGCAGGGGGCCCCCGGGGAGCTGTTTTTT.

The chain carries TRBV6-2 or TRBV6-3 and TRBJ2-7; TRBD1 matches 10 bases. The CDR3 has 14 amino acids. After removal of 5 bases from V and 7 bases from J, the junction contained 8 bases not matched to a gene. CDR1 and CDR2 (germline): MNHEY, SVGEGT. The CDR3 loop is CASSQRQGAVEQYV. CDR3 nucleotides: TGTGCCAGCAGTCAGAGACAGGGGGCTGTGGAGCAGTACGTC.

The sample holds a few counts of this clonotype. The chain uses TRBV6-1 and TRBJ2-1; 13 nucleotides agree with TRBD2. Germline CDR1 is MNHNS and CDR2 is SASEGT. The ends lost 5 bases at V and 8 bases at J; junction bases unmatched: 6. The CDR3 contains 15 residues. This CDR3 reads CASSQLAGGVHEQFF. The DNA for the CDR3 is TGTGCCAGCAGTCAACTAGCGGGGGGGGTCCATGAGCAGTTCTTC.

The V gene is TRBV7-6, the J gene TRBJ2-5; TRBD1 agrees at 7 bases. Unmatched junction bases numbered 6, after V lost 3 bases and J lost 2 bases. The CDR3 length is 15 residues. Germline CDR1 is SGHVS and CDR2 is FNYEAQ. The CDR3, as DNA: TGTGCCAGCAGCTTCAACCCGGGACAGCAAGAGACCCAGTACTTC. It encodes CASSFNPGQQETQYF.

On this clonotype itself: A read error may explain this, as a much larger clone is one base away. In DNA, the CDR3 is TGTGTCAGCAGCTCTTTCCCGGGACAGGGGATTGAGAACACTGAAGCTTTCTTT. Protein product: CVSSSFPGQGIENTEAFF. The chain uses TRBV7-4 and TRBJ1-1; TRBD1 aligns across 10 bases. Germline V gives CDR1 SGHVT, CDR2 SQSDAQ. The CDR3 covers 18 residues.

The CDR3 reads CASSSGFYTEAFF. The CDR3 DNA is TGTGCCAGCAGTTCGGGGTTTTACACTGAAGCTTTCTTT. The J gene is TRBJ1-1, the V gene TRBV27; D call uncertain. Between the trimmed V and J ends, which lost 4 bases and 3 bases, there was a span of 9 bases. The CDR3 length is 13 residues. Germline CDR1 reads MNHEY; CDR2 reads SMNVEV (reference sequence).

The CDR3 region has the DNA TGTGCCAGCAGCCCCTTCGGGGACAATGAGCAGTTCTTC. Amino acid sequence: CASSPFGDNEQFF. This chain connects TRBV27 to TRBJ2-1; TRBD2 is a possible D gene (5 bases). The CDR3 extends over 13 amino acids. Germline V lookup: CDR1 MNHEY, CDR2 SMNVEV (reference sequence). The V and J ends lost 6 bases and 5 bases respectively, with 11 bases between them.

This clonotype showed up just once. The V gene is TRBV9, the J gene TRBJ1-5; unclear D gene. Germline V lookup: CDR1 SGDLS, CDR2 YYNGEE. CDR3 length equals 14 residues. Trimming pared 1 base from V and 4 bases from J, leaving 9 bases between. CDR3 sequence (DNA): TGTGCCAGCAGCGTAAGGAAAGGGAATCAGCCCCAGCATTTT. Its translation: CASSVRKGNQPQHF.